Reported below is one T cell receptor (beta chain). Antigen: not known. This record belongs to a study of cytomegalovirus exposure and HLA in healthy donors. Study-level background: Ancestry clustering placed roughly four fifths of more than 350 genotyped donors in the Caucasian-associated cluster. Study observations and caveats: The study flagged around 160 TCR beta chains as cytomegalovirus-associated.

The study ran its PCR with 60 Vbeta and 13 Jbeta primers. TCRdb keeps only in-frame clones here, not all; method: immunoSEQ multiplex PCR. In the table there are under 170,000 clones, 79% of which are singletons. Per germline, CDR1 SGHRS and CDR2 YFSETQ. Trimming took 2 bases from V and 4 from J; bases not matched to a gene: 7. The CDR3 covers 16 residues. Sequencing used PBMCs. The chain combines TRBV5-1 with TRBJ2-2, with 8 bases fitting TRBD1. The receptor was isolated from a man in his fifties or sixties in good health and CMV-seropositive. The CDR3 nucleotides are TGCGCCAGCAGCTTCGAGACAGGGGCCTTCACCGGGGAGCTGTTTTTT. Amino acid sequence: CASSFETGAFTGELFF.